This TCR beta chain originates from a study of T cell clonotyping in hematopoietic cell transplantation. As to time point: recipient sample about 28 days before transplant, after cytoreduction. Blood collection times were about day -28 and days 30, 100, 180 posttransplant. This CDR3 has 16 amino acids. V shed 4 bases and J 4 bases; nucleotides not matched to a gene: 10. The germline CDR1 and CDR2 sequences are SNHLY and FYNNEI. Data came from immunoSEQ multiplex PCR; TCRdb stores just in-frame clones and leaves some out. In the table there are 15,000 to 20,000 clones, 70% to 80% of which are singletons.

This receptor was obtained from a man in his 60s with acute myeloid leukemia. Some clones in this sample may be carry-over from other donors' samples. Sequences were derived from peripheral blood mononuclear cells, sampled before stem cell transplant. The chain recombines TRBV2 with TRBJ2-7; 10 nucleotides align to TRBD1. This CDR3 reads CASSGEGKDRGYEQYF. The CDR3, as DNA: TGTGCCAGCAGTGGAGAGGGGAAGGACAGGGGGTACGAGCAGTACTTC. Filled out from reference TRBV2 and TRBJ2-7, the complete variable domain reads EPEVTQTPSHQVTQMGQEVILRCVPISNHLYFYWYRQILGQKVEFLVSFYNNEISEKSEIFDDQFSVERPDGSNFTLKIRSTKLEDSAMYFCASSGEGKDRGYEQYFGPGTRLTVT.